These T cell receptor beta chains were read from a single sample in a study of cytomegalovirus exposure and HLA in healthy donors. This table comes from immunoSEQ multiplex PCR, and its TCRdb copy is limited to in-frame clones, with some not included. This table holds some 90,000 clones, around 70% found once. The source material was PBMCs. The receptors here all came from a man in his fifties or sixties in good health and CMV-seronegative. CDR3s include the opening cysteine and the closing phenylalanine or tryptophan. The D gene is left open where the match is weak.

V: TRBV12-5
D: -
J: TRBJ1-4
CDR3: CASGDTGRGEKLFF

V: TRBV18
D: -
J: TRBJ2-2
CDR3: CASSPDRLSTGELFF

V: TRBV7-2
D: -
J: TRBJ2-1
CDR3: CASRETGILDEQFF

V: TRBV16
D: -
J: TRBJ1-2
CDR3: CASSHLPGPSPSYTF

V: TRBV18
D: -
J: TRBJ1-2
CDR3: CASSPPTVERDGYTF

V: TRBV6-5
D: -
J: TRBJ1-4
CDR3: CASSYEGRTEKLFF

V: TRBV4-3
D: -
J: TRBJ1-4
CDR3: CASSQRIEGGGNEKLFF

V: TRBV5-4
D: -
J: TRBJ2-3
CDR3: CASSFGQGTDTQYF

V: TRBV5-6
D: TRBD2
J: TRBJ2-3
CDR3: CASSLYGAGGDTDTQYF

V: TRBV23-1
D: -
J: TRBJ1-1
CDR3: CAIVPHLAFF